This TCR beta chain was captured by sequencing in a study of T-cell memory formation after mild COVID-19. Germline CDR1 reads SGHTA; CDR2 reads FQGTGA. Deletions cut 2 bases from V and 7 bases from J, with 11 bases between. The CDR3 runs to 13 residues. Via MiXCR, TCRdb re-called the 5' RACE reads, giving one row per CDR3 protein. This sample has under 450,000 distinct CDR3 sequences; about 20% occur once, and the top ten carry roughly 23%. Study-level results: Still unconfirmed is whether the second-wave clones peaking on day 37 recognized SARS-CoV-2.

On this clonotype: What it recognizes is unknown.

The sequence derives from a man aged 18-30 years who had mild COVID-19 (a few samples of this study predate the infection). Cell type and time point are not known. V and J are TRBV7-3 and TRBJ1-2; D is ambiguous. The sequenced sample was PBMCs or a T cell subset sorted from them (not recorded which). Here the CDR3 DNA reads TGTGCCAGCAGCTTAGGAGGGTCGAGTGGCTACACCTTC. Encoded protein: CASSLGGSSGYTF.